The rows below give T cell receptor beta chains drawn from one sample of a study of T cells in Graves' hyperthyroidism and ophthalmopathy. TCRdb processed the multiplex PCR reads anew with MiXCR; each CDR3 protein has one entry. This sample has more than 300,000 distinct CDR3 sequences, with about 15% found just once. Material: blood. These receptors all stem from a woman aged 30 to 39 with Graves' hyperthyroidism. Both conserved end residues are part of each CDR3. The D gene is left open where the match is weak. Where a row states a size, it is once, few, many or the class of an expanded clone; other rows omit it.

J gene	clone size	V gene	D gene	CDR3 protein	CDR3 DNA
TRBJ1-1	many	TRBV20-1	TRBD1	CSCKGTGGLWGTEAFF	TGCAGTTGCAAGGGAACAGGGGGCCTATGGGGCACTGAAGCTTTCTTT
TRBJ2-1	few	TRBV7-3	-	CASSTEGRMFF	TGTGCCAGCAGCACGGAGGGGAGAATGTTCTTC
TRBJ2-1	many	TRBV12-3/TRBV12-4	-	CASSLGGPPNEQFF	TGTGCCAGCAGTTTGGGCGGGCCGCCCAATGAGCAGTTCTTC
TRBJ2-5	few	TRBV20-1	-	CSAKKPGPETQYF	TGCAGTGCGAAAAAACCGGGGCCAGAGACCCAGTACTTC
TRBJ2-5	-	TRBV5-1	-	CASSLPLSSCQTQYF	TGCGCCAGCAGCTTGCCCCTGTCTAGCTGTCAGACCCAGTACTTC
TRBJ2-5	few	TRBV7-3	-	CASSNRVETQYF	TGTGCCAGCAGCAACAGGGTGGAGACCCAGTACTTC
TRBJ2-2	-	TRBV20-1	-	CSASSGARGTGELFF	TGCAGTGCTAGTTCGGGGGCGCGAGGGACCGGGGAGCTGTTTTTT
TRBJ1-2	many	TRBV11-2	-	CASSSFGVPDYGYTF	TGTGCCAGCAGCTCCTTTGGGGTCCCGGACTATGGCTACACCTTC
TRBJ2-7	many	TRBV18	-	CASSPGRESYEQYF	TGTGCCAGCTCCCCGGGACGGGAATCCTACGAGCAGTACTTC
TRBJ2-1	many	TRBV28	TRBD2	CASSFGAGVGNEQFF	TGTGCCAGCAGTTTTGGAGCGGGAGTCGGGAATGAGCAGTTCTTC
TRBJ2-3	many	TRBV12-3/TRBV12-4	-	CASSFFRTDTDTQYF	TGTGCCAGCAGTTTCTTTCGGACGGACACAGATACGCAGTATTTT
TRBJ1-3	many	TRBV28	TRBD1	CASRGRDRGPGNTIYF	TGTGCCAGCAGGGGCCGGGACAGGGGTCCCGGAAACACCATATATTTT
TRBJ2-3	many	TRBV7-2	TRBD2	CASSLGGLPTDTQYF	TGTGCCAGCAGCTTAGGGGGACTACCCACAGATACGCAGTATTTT
TRBJ2-5	many	TRBV6-2/TRBV6-3	-	CASSSSRLEQETQYF	TGTGCCAGCAGTTCGTCCCGGCTAGAACAAGAGACCCAGTACTTC
TRBJ1-2	many	TRBV5-1	-	CASSSNTGSYGYTF	TGCGCCAGCAGCTCAAACACGGGGTCCTATGGCTACACCTTC